This entry lists 17 T cell receptor beta chains sequenced from one sample in a study of blood T cell repertoires in COVID-19. Assay: immunoSEQ multiplex PCR; the TCRdb copy retains only in-frame clones and omits some. The table shows under 200,000 clones, with 90% occurring only once. The specimen sequenced was peripheral blood. These receptors originate from a man between 50 and 59 years old with acute or convalescent COVID-19.

This chain uses TRBV7-9 with TRBJ2-3, with TRBD2 matching 15 bases. Germline CDR1 reads SEHNR; CDR2 reads FQNEAQ (reference sequence). This CDR3 spans 17 amino acids. The V segment lost 5 bases and the J segment 2 bases; nucleotides outside the gene matches: 5. CDR3 nucleotide sequence: TGTGCCAGCAGCCACGGACTAGCGGGGGGGAACACAGATACGCAGTATTTT. It encodes CASSHGLAGGNTDTQYF.

This CDR3 is CASRAGTGGSREQYF. CDR3 nucleotide sequence: TGTGCCAGCAGGGCCGGGACAGGGGGCTCGAGGGAGCAGTACTTC. The chain has TRBV2 and TRBJ2-7; 12 bases line up with TRBD1. After removal of 6 bases from V and 7 bases from J, the junction contained 10 bases not matched to a gene. Per germline, CDR1 SNHLY and CDR2 FYNNEI. This CDR3 comprises 15 residues.

The chain recombines TRBV15 with TRBJ2-2; the D is unclear. Germline V gives CDR1 LNHNV, CDR2 YYDKDF (reference sequence). The CDR3 sequence is 12 residues long. Trimming took 0 bases from V and 9 from J, leaving 5 bases between them. The CDR3 spells CATSRDYRELFF. The CDR3 DNA reads as TGTGCCACCAGCAGAGACTACCGGGAGCTGTTTTTT.

The chain couples TRBV5-1 to TRBJ2-1, with D possibly TRBD1 on 6 matching bases. Germline CDR1 SGHRS, CDR2 YFSETQ. This CDR3 is built from 16 residues. Between the trimmed V and J ends, which lost 0 bases and 8 bases, there was a span of 18 bases. The CDR3 sequence: CASSLDGGRGGDEQFF. The CDR3 DNA reads as TGCGCCAGCAGCTTGGATGGGGGCAGGGGTGGTGATGAGCAGTTCTTC.

The rearrangement joins TRBV5-1 to TRBJ2-1; 13 nucleotides match TRBD2. The CDR3 loop spans 16 amino acids. Trimming removed 4 bases from V and 10 bases from J; junction bases left unmatched: 11. Germline-derived CDR1 and CDR2 are SGHRS and YFSETQ. CDR3 sequence reads: CASSVPGTSGIEEQFF. The CDR3 nucleotides read TGCGCCAGCAGCGTACCCGGGACTAGCGGGATTGAAGAGCAGTTCTTC.

This chain links TRBV28 with TRBJ1-2; 7 bases agree with TRBD1. This CDR3 region has 14 residues. V trimming: 6 bases; J trimming: 4 bases; junction bases outside the gene matches: 8. In germline, CDR1 is MDHEN, CDR2 SYDVKM. CDR3 DNA sequence: TGTGCCAGCAGCCCAATGCAGGGGGTCTATGGCTACACCTTC. As protein: CASSPMQGVYGYTF.

The rearrangement uses TRBV7-6 and TRBJ2-5; 10 bases are a match to TRBD2. With 2 bases clipped from V and 2 bases from J, the junction kept 8 bases outside the gene matches. This CDR3 contains 17 residues. Germline V gene sequence: CDR1 SGHVS, CDR2 FNYEAQ. The CDR3 coding sequence is TGTGCCAGCAGCTTAAGATCTAGCGGGAGCCCTCAAGAGACCCAGTACTTC. It yields the protein CASSLRSSGSPQETQYF.

This chain connects TRBV5-8 to TRBJ1-2, with TRBD1 matching 10 bases. The J segment lost 5 bases and the V segment lost 3 bases, leaving 7 bases of the junction unmatched. The CDR3 spans 15 residues. Germline CDR1 SGHTS, CDR2 YDEGEE. CDR3 nucleotides: TGTGCCAGCAGCTACCGGGACAGGGGACGATATGGCTACACCTTC. Translated, it gives CASSYRDRGRYGYTF.

The CDR3 bases are TGTGCCAGCAGTTGGTCACGCCAGGGTACAAGTGAAGCTTTCTTT. This sequence encodes CASSWSRQGTSEAFF. The chain carries TRBV27 and TRBJ1-1; TRBD1 might be the D (5 bases). Germline V gives CDR1 MNHEY, CDR2 SMNVEV (reference sequence). The CDR3 runs 15 residues. Between the trimmed V and J ends, which lost 4 bases and 7 bases, there was a span of 19 bases.

J is TRBJ1-4 and V is TRBV5-1; D is possibly TRBD1 (6 bases). Germline-derived CDR1 and CDR2 are SGHRS and YFSETQ. V lost 3 bases and J lost 4, with 10 bases in between. The CDR3 contains 14 residues. The DNA for the CDR3 is TGCGCCAGCAGCTCACAGGGATTTAATGAAAAACTGTTTTTT. Protein: CASSSQGFNEKLFF. Variable domain in full (rest from reference TRBV5-1 and TRBJ1-4): KAGVTQTPRYLIKTRGQQVTLSCSPISGHRSVSWYQQTPGQGLQFLFEYFSETQRNKGNFPGRFSGRQFSNSRSEMNVSTLELGDSALYLCASSSQGFNEKLFFGSGTQLSVL.

J is TRBJ2-1 and V is TRBV6-2 or TRBV6-3; D gene uncertain. CDR3 length: 13 residues. The V gene lost 2 bases and the J gene lost 7 bases, with 9 bases spanning the gap. The germline gives CDR1 MNHEY, CDR2 SVGEGT. As DNA, the CDR3 is TGTGCCAGCAGTTACCCGAGCCCGAATGAGCAGTTCTTC. It specifies CASSYPSPNEQFF.

This clone has just one count. V gene TRBV19 combines with J gene TRBJ2-5; D uncertain. Per the germline V gene, CDR1 is LNHDA and CDR2 is SQIVND (reference sequence). This CDR3 comprises 13 residues. Trimming took 5 bases from V and 2 from J, leaving 9 bases between them. The CDR3: CASSEVAQETQYF. CDR3 coding DNA: TGTGCCAGTAGTGAGGTAGCACAAGAGACCCAGTACTTC.

The chain joins TRBV4-1 to TRBJ2-2; 13 positions match TRBD2. The CDR3 spans 19 residues. CDR1 is MGHRA, CDR2 YSYEKL, per germline. V shed 4 bases, J shed 6 bases, and the junction held 14 bases outside the gene matches. The CDR3, as DNA: TGCGCCAGCAGCCGGGGGAGAGGACTAGCGGGGGCCGGATCCGGGGAGCTGTTTTTT. Its protein is CASSRGRGLAGAGSGELFF.

The genes are TRBV10-3 and TRBJ2-3, with 11 bases aligning to TRBD2. This CDR3 has 16 residues. The V gene's germline CDR1 is ENHRY and CDR2 SYGVKD. V shed 3 bases and J 5 bases; nucleotides not matched to a gene: 7. CDR3 protein: CAISDGSGGGKDTQYF. The CDR3 DNA is TGTGCCATCAGTGATGGTAGCGGGGGGGGCAAAGATACGCAGTATTTT.

This sequence joins TRBV2 and TRBJ2-6; the D gene is possibly TRBD1 (5 bases). The CDR3 loop spans 14 amino acids. V shed 6 bases and J shed 1 base, with 7 bases lying between them. Germline CDR1 and CDR2: SNHLY and FYNNEI. Written as DNA, the CDR3 is TGTGCCAGCAGGCAGGGTTCTGGGGCCAACGTCCTGACTTTC. Translating gives CASRQGSGANVLTF.

This chain connects TRBV9 to TRBJ1-4, with D tentatively TRBD1 (6 bases). The CDR3 loop spans 14 amino acids. In germline, CDR1 is SGDLS, CDR2 YYNGEE. Deletions cut 3 bases from V and 8 bases from J, with 14 bases between. In nucleotides, the CDR3 is TGTGCCAGCAGCGATGGGGGCGCCGGGGAAAAACTGTTTTTT. It codes for CASSDGGAGEKLFF.

V is TRBV27 and J is TRBJ2-1; TRBD2 is a possible D gene (6 bases). Looked up from germline, CDR1 is MNHEY and CDR2 is SMNVEV (reference sequence). V was trimmed by 2 bases and J by 2 bases, leaving 10 bases between them. The CDR3 sequence is 15 residues long. Here the CDR3 reads CASSLMGGTYNEQFF. DNA for the CDR3: TGTGCCAGCAGTTTAATGGGAGGCACCTACAATGAGCAGTTCTTC.